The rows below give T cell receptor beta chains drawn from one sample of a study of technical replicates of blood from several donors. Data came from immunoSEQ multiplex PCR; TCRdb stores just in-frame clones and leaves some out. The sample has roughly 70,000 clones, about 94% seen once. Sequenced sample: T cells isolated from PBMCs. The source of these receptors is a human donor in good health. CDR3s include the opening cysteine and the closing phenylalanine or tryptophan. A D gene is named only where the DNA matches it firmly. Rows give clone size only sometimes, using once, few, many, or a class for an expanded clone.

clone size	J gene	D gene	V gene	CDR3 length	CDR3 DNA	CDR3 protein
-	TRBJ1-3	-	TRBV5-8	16	TGTGCCAGCAGCTTTTTTAGGGGATCCTCTGGAAACACCATATATTTT	CASSFFRGSSGNTIYF
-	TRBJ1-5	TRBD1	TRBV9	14	TGTGCCAGCAGCGTCGACAGGGGAGATCAGCCCCAGCATTTT	CASSVDRGDQPQHF
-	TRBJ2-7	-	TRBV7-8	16	TGTGCCAGCAGCCCAAGAATCGGAAGCACACGGGGCGAGCAGTACTTC	CASSPRIGSTRGEQYF
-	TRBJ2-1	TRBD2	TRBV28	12	TGTGCCAGCCTTGGGGGGGTCCGGGAGCAGTTCTTC	CASLGGVREQFF
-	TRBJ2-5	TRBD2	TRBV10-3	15	TGTGCCATCAGTACCGGGACTAGCGGCCAAGAGACCCAGTACTTC	CAISTGTSGQETQYF
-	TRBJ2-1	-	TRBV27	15	TGTGCCAGCAGTTTATTACCGACAGATTACAATGAGCAGTTCTTC	CASSLLPTDYNEQFF
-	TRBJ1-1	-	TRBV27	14	TGTGCCAGCAGTCACGGGGGGGGCTACACTGAAGCTTTCTTT	CASSHGGGYTEAFF
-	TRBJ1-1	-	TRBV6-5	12	TGTGCCAGCAGTTCTTTTAACACTGAAGCTTTCTTT	CASSSFNTEAFF
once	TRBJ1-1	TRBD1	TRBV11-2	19	TGTGCCAGCAGCGAAGCCGGGACAGGGAGTAGGGGGAGAAACACTGAAGCTTTCTTT	CASSEAGTGSRGRNTEAFF
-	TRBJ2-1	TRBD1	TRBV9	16	TGTGCCAGCAGCGAGAGGACAGGGGGCCTCTACGATGAGCAGTTCTTC	CASSERTGGLYDEQFF
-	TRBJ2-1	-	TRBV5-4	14	TGTGCCAGCACCTTAGGTCTAGTTAACAATGAGCAGTTCTTC	CASTLGLVNNEQFF
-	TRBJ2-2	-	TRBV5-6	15	TGTGCCAGCAGCTTGGTGGCAGGGTGGACCGGGGAGCTGTTTTTT	CASSLVAGWTGELFF
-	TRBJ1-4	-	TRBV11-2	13	TGTGCCAGCAGCTTAGATCATCGGTCAAAACTGTTTTTT	CASSLDHRSKLFF
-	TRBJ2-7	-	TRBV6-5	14	TGTGCCAGCAGTTCTAGCTATAGCTCCTACGAGCAGTACTTC	CASSSSYSSYEQYF
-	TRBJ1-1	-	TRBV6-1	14	TGTGCCAGCAGTGGCCACCCAGCGCACGCTGAAGCTTTCTTT	CASSGHPAHAEAFF
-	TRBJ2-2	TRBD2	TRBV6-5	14	TGTGCCAGCAGAGTCGGGACTAGCGGCGGGGAGCTGTTTTTT	CASRVGTSGGELFF
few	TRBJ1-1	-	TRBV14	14	TGTGCCAGCAGCCAAGAAGTGACAGCTTCAGAAGCTTTCTTT	CASSQEVTASEAFF
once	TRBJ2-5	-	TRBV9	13	TGTGCCAGCAGCTTGGGGCCAGAAGAGACCCAGTACTTC	CASSLGPEETQYF
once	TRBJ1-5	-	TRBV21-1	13	TGTGCCCTCCAAGGACAGGGGTTTCAGCCCCAGCATTTT	CALQGQGFQPQHF
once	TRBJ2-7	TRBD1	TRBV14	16	TGTGCCAGCAGGAGTTCCGGGACAGGGGGAAGGGACGAGCAGTACTTC	CASRSSGTGGRDEQYF
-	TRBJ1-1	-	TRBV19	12	TGTGCCATCCGCCTGACTCGCACTGAAGCTTTCTTT	CAIRLTRTEAFF
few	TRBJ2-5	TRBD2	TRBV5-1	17	TGCGCCAGCAGCCCGCCGGGACTAGCGGGAGGGCAAGAGACCCAGTACTTC	CASSPPGLAGGQETQYF
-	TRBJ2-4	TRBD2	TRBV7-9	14	TGTGCCAGCAGCGGGGGACTAGCGGAAAACATTCAGTACTTC	CASSGGLAENIQYF
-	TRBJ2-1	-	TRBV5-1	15	TGCGCCAGCAGCTTGGAGGCGGGCGCATACAATGAGCAGTTCTTC	CASSLEAGAYNEQFF
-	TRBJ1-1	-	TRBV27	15	TGTGCCAGCAGTTTCTTGAGGGCTAGGTCCACTGAAGCTTTCTTT	CASSFLRARSTEAFF
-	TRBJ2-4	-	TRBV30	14	TGTGCCTGGAGATTGACTAGTGCCAAAAACATTCAGTACTTC	CAWRLTSAKNIQYF
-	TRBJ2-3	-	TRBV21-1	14	TGTGCCAGCAGCAAGGGAGCGGCCACAGATACGCAGTATTTT	CASSKGAATDTQYF
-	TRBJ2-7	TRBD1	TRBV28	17	TGTGCCAGCAGTTTTTTTCTGGGACAGGGTAGTACCTACGAGCAGTACTTC	CASSFFLGQGSTYEQYF
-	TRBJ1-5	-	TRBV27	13	TGTGCCAGCAGCCAGGGTTCCAATCAGCCCCAGCATTTT	CASSQGSNQPQHF
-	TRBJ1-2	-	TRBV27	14	TGTGCCAGCAGTTTAACCGGTTCCGCAGGAGGCTACACCTTC	CASSLTGSAGGYTF
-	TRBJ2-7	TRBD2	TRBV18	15	TGTGCCAGCTCATCGTCTAGCGGGCGGACCTACGAGCAGTACTTC	CASSSSSGRTYEQYF
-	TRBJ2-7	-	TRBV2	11	TGTGCCAGCATTTACTCCTACGAGCAGTACTTC	CASIYSYEQYF
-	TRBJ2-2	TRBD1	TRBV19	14	TGTGCCAGTCGACAGGGGATGACGGGCGGGGAGCTGTTTTTT	CASRQGMTGGELFF
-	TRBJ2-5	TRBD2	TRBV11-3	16	TGTGCCAGCAGCTTACGCCAGCGGGGGACTCAAGAGACCCAGTACTTC	CASSLRQRGTQETQYF
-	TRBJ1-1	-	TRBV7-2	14	TGTGCCAGCAGCACACTAGTTGTGAACACTGAAGCTTTCTTT	CASSTLVVNTEAFF
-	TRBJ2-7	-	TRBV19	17	TGTGCCAGTAGTATAGGGGGGGGCAGGGAAAACTCCTACGAGCAGTACTTC	CASSIGGGRENSYEQYF
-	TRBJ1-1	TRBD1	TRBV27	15	TGTGCCAGCAGTTCCGACAGGGCAATGAACACTGAAGCTTTCTTT	CASSSDRAMNTEAFF
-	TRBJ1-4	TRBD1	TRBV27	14	TGTGCCAGCAGTTTTAGCAGGGACAGCGAAAAACTGTTTTTT	CASSFSRDSEKLFF
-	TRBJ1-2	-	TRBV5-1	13	TGCGCCAGCAGCCTACAGGGATCGGATGGCTACACCTTC	CASSLQGSDGYTF
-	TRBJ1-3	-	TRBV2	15	TGTGCCAGCAGTGAATCCAGGGGTTCTGGAAACACCATATATTTT	CASSESRGSGNTIYF
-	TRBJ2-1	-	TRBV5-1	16	TGCGCCAGCAGCTTGGGCGTTCGTACCGCCCCCAATGAGCAGTTCTTC	CASSLGVRTAPNEQFF
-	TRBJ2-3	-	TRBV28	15	TGTGCCAGCCTCGGGGTTCGCGGGAAAATAGATACGCAGTATTTT	CASLGVRGKIDTQYF
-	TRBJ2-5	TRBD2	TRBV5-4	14	TGTGCCAGCAGCTTCCTGACTAGCGCAGAGACCCAGTACTTC	CASSFLTSAETQYF
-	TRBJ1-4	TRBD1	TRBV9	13	TGTGCCAGCAGCAAAAATGGGGACAGGGAACTGTTTTTT	CASSKNGDRELFF
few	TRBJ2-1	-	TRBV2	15	TGTGCCAGCAGTCATGGATTAGGCGGGGACAATGAGCAGTTCTTC	CASSHGLGGDNEQFF
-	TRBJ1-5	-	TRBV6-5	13	TGTGCCACCCTTCAGGGTCCCAATCAGCCCCAGCATTTT	CATLQGPNQPQHF
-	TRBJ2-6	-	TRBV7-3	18	TGTGCCAGCAGCGGATCGGGCACAGGCAACGATGGGGCCAACGTCCTGACTTTC	CASSGSGTGNDGANVLTF
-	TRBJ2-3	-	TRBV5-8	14	TGTGCCAGCAGCTTTCGACAAGAAACAGATACGCAGTATTTT	CASSFRQETDTQYF
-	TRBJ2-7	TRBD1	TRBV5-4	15	TGTGCCAGCAGCAACCGGGACAGGGCCTCCTACGAGCAGTACTTC	CASSNRDRASYEQYF
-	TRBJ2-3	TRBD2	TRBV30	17	TGTGCCTGGAGGCAATTCGGACTAGCGGGAGCCACAGATACGCAGTATTTT	CAWRQFGLAGATDTQYF
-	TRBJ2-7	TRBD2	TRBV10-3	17	TGTGCCATCAGTGACCGGGGGGAACTAGCGGGCTCCTACGAGCAGTACTTC	CAISDRGELAGSYEQYF
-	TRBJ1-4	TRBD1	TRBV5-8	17	TGTGCCAGCAGCTCTCAGGGGGCACTTGTTGCGGGTGAAAAACTGTTTTTT	CASSSQGALVAGEKLFF
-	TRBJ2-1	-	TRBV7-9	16	TGTGCCGGCAGCGTCGACCTTCTAGCAGCCCACAATGAGCAGTTCTTC	CAGSVDLLAAHNEQFF
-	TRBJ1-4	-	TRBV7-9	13	TGTGCCAGCAGCGGCGGCTTCGATGAAAAACTGTTTTTT	CASSGGFDEKLFF